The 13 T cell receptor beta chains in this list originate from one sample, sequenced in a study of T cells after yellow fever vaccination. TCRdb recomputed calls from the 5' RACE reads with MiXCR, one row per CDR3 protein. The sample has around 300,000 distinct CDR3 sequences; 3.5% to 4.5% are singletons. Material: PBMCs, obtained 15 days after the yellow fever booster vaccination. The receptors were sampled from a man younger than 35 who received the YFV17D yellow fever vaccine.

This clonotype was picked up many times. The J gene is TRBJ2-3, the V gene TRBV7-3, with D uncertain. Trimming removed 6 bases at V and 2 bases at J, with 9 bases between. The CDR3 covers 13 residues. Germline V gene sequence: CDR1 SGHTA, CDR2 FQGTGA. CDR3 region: CASSLSPTDTQYF. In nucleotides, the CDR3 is TGTGCCAGCAGTCTCTCTCCCACAGATACGCAGTATTTT.

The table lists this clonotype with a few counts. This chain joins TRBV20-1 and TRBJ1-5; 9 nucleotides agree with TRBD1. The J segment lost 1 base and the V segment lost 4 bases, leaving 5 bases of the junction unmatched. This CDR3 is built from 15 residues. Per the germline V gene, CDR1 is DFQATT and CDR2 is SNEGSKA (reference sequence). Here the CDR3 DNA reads TGCAGTGCTAAGGACAGGGGCGAAAGCAATCAGCCCCAGCATTTT. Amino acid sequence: CSAKDRGESNQPQHF.

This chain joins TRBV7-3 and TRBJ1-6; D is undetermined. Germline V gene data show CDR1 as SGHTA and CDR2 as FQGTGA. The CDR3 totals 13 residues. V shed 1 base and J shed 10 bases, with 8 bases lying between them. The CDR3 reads CASSLNQISPLHF. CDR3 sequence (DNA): TGTGCCAGCAGCTTAAATCAGATATCACCCCTCCACTTT.

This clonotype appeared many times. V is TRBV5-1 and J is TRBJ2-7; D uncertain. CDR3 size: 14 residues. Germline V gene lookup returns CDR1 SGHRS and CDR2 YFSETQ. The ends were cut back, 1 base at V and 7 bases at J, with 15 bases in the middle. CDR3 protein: CASSLFNAAGEQYF. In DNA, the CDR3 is TGCGCCAGCAGCTTGTTTAACGCGGCCGGAGAGCAGTACTTC.

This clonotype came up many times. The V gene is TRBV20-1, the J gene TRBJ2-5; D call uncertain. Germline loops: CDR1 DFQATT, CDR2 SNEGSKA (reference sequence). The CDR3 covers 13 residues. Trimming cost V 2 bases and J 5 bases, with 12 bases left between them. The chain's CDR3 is CSARQVSDETQYF. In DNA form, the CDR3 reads TGCAGTGCTAGACAGGTTTCTGACGAGACCCAGTACTTC.

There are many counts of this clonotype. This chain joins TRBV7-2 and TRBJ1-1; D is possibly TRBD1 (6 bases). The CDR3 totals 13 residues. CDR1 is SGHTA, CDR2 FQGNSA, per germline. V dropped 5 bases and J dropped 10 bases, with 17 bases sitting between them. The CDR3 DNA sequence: TGTGCCAGCAGCCTATACAGGGAGGGGGGAGCTTTCTTT. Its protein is CASSLYREGGAFF.

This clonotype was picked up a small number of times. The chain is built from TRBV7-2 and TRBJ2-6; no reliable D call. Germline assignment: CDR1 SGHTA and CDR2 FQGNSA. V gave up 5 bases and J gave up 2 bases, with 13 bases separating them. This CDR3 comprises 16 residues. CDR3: CASSPTGQPGANVLTF. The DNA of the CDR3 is TGTGCCAGCAGCCCGACTGGGCAACCTGGGGCCAACGTCCTGACTTTC. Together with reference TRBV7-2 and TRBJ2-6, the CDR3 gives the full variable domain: GAGVSQSPSNKVTEKGKDVELRCDPISGHTALYWYRQSLGQGLEFLIYFQGNSAPDKSGLPSDRFSAERTGGSVSTLTIQRTQQEDSAVYLCASSPTGQPGANVLTFGAGSRLTVL.

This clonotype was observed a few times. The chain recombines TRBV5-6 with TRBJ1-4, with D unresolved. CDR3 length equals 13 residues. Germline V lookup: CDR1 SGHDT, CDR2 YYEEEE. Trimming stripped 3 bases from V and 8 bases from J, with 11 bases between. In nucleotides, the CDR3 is TGTGCCAGCAGCTGGTACGGAGGAGAAAAACTGTTTTTT. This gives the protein CASSWYGGEKLFF.

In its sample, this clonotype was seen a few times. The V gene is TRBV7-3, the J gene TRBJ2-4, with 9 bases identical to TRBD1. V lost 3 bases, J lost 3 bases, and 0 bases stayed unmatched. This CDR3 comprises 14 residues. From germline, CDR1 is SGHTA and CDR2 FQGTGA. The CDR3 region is CASSLTGGKNIQYF. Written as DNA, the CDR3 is TGTGCCAGCAGCTTGACAGGGGGCAAAAACATTCAGTACTTC.

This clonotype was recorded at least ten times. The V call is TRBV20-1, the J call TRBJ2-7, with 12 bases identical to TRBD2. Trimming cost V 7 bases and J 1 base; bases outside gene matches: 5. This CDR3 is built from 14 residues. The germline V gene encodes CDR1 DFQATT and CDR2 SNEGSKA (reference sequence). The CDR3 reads CSVPTSGGSYEQYF. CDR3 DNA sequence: TGCAGTGTACCGACTAGCGGGGGTTCCTACGAGCAGTACTTC.

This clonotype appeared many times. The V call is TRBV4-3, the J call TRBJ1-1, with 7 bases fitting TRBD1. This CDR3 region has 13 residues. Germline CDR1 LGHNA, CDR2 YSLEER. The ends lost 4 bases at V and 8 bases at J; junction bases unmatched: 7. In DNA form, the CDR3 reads TGCGCCAGCAGCCTCGACAGGGAATGGGAAGCTTTCTTT. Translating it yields CASSLDREWEAFF.

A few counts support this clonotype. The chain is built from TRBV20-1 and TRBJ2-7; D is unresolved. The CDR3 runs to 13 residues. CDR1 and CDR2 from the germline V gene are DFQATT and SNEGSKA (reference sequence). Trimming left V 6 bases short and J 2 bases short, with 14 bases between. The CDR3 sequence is CSARMGTPYEQYF. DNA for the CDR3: TGCAGTGCAAGAATGGGTACCCCCTACGAGCAGTACTTC.

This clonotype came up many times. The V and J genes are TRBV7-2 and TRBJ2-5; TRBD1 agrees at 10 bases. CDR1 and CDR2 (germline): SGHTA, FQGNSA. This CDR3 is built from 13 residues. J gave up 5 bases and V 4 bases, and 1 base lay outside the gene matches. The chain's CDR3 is CASSWDRGETQYF. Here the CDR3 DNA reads TGTGCCAGCAGCTGGGACAGGGGTGAGACCCAGTACTTC.